Listed here are 11 T cell receptor beta chains from one sample, sequenced in a study of shared clonotypes between healthy human individuals. Profiled with immunoSEQ multiplex PCR; TCRdb holds only in-frame clones, not every one. This table has under 2,500,000 clones, 90% to 96% appearing once. Sample: naive CD4+ T cells sorted from blood. Subset indicated: CD45RA+ positively selected. The receptors here all came from a man between 18 and 29 years old in good health.

The genes are TRBV7-6 and TRBJ2-5, with a possible D match to TRBD1 (5 bases). CDR1 is SGHVS and CDR2 is FNYEAQ in the germline V gene. Trimming pared 5 bases from V and 4 bases from J, leaving 5 bases between. The CDR3 has 11 amino acids. CDR3 in amino acids: CASSQGETQYF. The CDR3 DNA is TGTGCCAGCAGCCAGGGAGAGACCCAGTACTTC.

The gene calls are TRBV7-9 and TRBJ2-3, with 9 bases fitting TRBD1. V lost 5 bases and J lost 3; bases outside the gene matches: 6. From germline, CDR1 is SEHNR and CDR2 FQNEAQ (reference sequence). The CDR3 covers 15 residues. DNA of the CDR3: TGTGCCAGCAGCCCAGGGGACAGGGTAACAGATACGCAGTATTTT. It is translated as CASSPGDRVTDTQYF. Complete variable domain (other parts from reference TRBV7-9 and TRBJ2-3): DTGVSQNPRHKITKRGQNVTFRCDPISEHNRLYWYRQTLGQGPEFLTYFQNEAQLEKSRLLSDRFSAERPKGSFSTLEIQRTEQGDSAMYLCASSPGDRVTDTQYFGPGTRLTVL.

This CDR3 is CSAGGQGETQYF. CDR3 in DNA: TGCAGCGCAGGAGGGCAAGGAGAGACCCAGTACTTC. The V call is TRBV29-1, the J call TRBJ2-5, with D perhaps matching TRBD2 (6 bases). Germline lookup yields CDR1 SQVTM and CDR2 ANQGSEA. V lost 7 bases and J lost 4, with 13 bases in between. The CDR3 is 12 residues long.

The genes are TRBV2 and TRBJ1-6; TRBD1 matches at 7 bases. The CDR3 length is 16 residues. Germline V gives CDR1 SNHLY, CDR2 FYNNEI. Germline trimming cut 0 bases from V and 8 bases from J; bases unmatched to any gene: 7. In DNA form, the CDR3 reads TGTGCCAGCAGTGAAGCGCGTGGGACAGATTATTCACCCCTCCACTTT. Translating it yields CASSEARGTDYSPLHF.

V gene TRBV25-1 combines with J gene TRBJ1-5; D is uncertain. The CDR3 runs to 14 residues. Trimming stripped 0 bases from V and 6 bases from J, with 9 bases between. The germline V gene encodes CDR1 MGHDK and CDR2 SYGVNS. In DNA, the CDR3 is TGTGCCAGCAGTGAATATGGCACAGCTCAGCCCCAGCATTTT. Translating it yields CASSEYGTAQPQHF.

This chain uses TRBV7-8 with TRBJ1-4, with D possibly TRBD1 on 5 matching bases. Trimming removed 2 bases at V and 5 bases at J, with 15 bases between. Germline CDR1 and CDR2: SGHVS and FQNEAQ. The CDR3 contains 16 residues. Here the CDR3 reads CASSLWSGAGNEKLFF. The DNA of the CDR3 is TGTGCCAGCAGCTTATGGTCCGGGGCGGGGAATGAAAAACTGTTTTTT.

This rearrangement joins TRBV28 to TRBJ1-2, with D possibly being TRBD1 (6 bases). Germline loops: CDR1 MDHEN, CDR2 SYDVKM. CDR3 length equals 12 residues. V lost 5 bases, J lost 8 bases, and 12 bases lay in between. DNA for the CDR3: TGTGCCAGCAGTCCCGAGGGGGTAGGCTACACCTTC. Translated, it gives CASSPEGVGYTF.

The chain recombines TRBV19 with TRBJ1-5; tentatively, D is TRBD1 (5 bases). The V gene lost 0 bases and the J gene lost 3 bases, with 12 bases spanning the gap. CDR1 is LNHDA and CDR2 is SQIVND in the germline V gene (reference sequence). The CDR3 is 16 amino acids. CDR3 in DNA: TGTGCCAGTAGTATAGATGGGTCCAGGGTCAATCAGCCCCAGCATTTT. Translating gives CASSIDGSRVNQPQHF.

The chain links TRBV6-4 to TRBJ2-5, with D unclear. Trimming left V 8 bases short and J 5 bases short, with 12 bases between. The CDR3 length is 12 residues. Per germline, CDR1 MRHNA and CDR2 SNTAGT. The CDR3 nucleotides read TGTGCCAGCCCGTGGGTAAACGAGACCCAGTACTTC. Translation: CASPWVNETQYF.

Comment on this clone: The same CDR3 can be traced to other DNA sequences in this sample. The chain recombines TRBV30 with TRBJ2-5; D is unresolved. This CDR3 spans 10 amino acids. The ends were cut back, 1 base at V and 3 bases at J, with 0 bases in the middle. Germline V CDR1 and CDR2: GTSNPN, SVGIG (reference sequence). Written as DNA, the CDR3 is TGTGCCTGGAGTGAAGAGACCCAGTACTTC. It translates to CAWSEETQYF.

CDR3 in DNA: TGTGCCAGCAGCTTAGATTTTCGGTCATGGGCAGAACCTATGAACACTGAAGCTTTCTTT. Amino acid sequence: CASSLDFRSWAEPMNTEAFF. The gene calls are TRBV11-2 and TRBJ1-1; no clear D gene. Germline values: CDR1 SGHAT, CDR2 FQNNGV. CDR3 length: 20 amino acids. V lost 0 bases and J 0 bases, leaving 23 bases between the germline ends.